This entry describes one T cell receptor beta chain. The sample originates from a study of monozygotic twins with inflammatory bowel disease. Unsorted whole blood yielded the total RNA, with T cells left unselected. Germline loops: CDR1 MNHNS, CDR2 SASEGT. CDR3 size: 14 residues. Two nested PCRs, roughly 16 and 10 cycles, amplified TCRalpha and TCRbeta cDNA. TCRdb derives one entry per CDR3 protein from the 5' RACE reads, leaving out DNA. In all, the sample yields approximately 150,000 distinct CDR3 sequences. This receptor was obtained from a human donor with ulcerative colitis or Crohn's disease, or a healthy co-twin of an affected twin (not recorded which). Sequences were obtained from blood. V usage is TRBV6-1 and J usage is TRBJ1-2; the TRBD1 assignment by TCRdb is unverifiable without DNA. This CDR3 reads CASSVRQGGNGYTF.